This T cell receptor (beta chain) was captured in a study of shared T cell receptors in the human thymus (dated by TCRdb to 2020 to 2023). Turning to the overall study: The study examined how self-reactive, shared T-cell receptor alpha chains are generated in the human thymus.

On this clone: Its recognized antigen is unknown. No quality values exist for individual bases; no much larger clone is one base distant.

Receptors were amplified or captured by the immunoSEQ multiplex PCR assay. TCRdb provides this immuneACCESS table in a form limited to in-frame rearrangements. Some clones are lacking; in checked studies, under half of them reflect an unresolved V gene, and why the rest are absent is not known. This sample is represented by about 380,000 clones; around 93% of them were singletons. Of the sample, approximately 0.018% is held by the ten largest clones. Clipping removes 6 bases from V and 1 base from J, with 3 as the unmatched junction base count. The CDR3 has 15 amino acids, counting the end cysteine and phenylalanine. The only DNA kept is the CDR3, 45 bases in frame from the first base. From the germline V gene, CDR1 is WSHSY and CDR2 is SAAADI.

The clonotype was recovered from a human donor. Sequencing was done on a sample of thymocytes. This chain joins TRBV10-2 to TRBJ2-2; TRBD1 lines up with 9 middle nucleotides. The nucleotide sequence reads as follows: TGCGCCAGCAGCTCGGGACAGGGGAACACCGGGGAGCTGTTTTTT. It encodes CASSSGQGNTGELFF.